This TCR beta chain was identified during a study of blood T cell repertoires in COVID-19. Looking at the study overall: Acute and convalescent COVID-19 specimens originated in the United States, Italy and Spain. T cells, B-cell-depleted T cells, or PBMCs supplied cDNA or gDNA.

Germline lookup yields CDR1 LNHDA and CDR2 SQIVND (reference sequence). V gave up 9 bases and J gave up 7 bases; unmatched junction bases: 17. The CDR3 loop spans 16 amino acids. While infection was still active, Seattle patients were enrolled and then followed longitudinally. The method was immunoSEQ multiplex PCR; TCRdb's version includes in-frame clones alone and lacks a portion of them. This table holds around 370,000 clones, about nine tenths found once. The receptor's source is an older woman with COVID-19, enrolled during active disease. Specimen: peripheral blood. The V and J genes are TRBV19 and TRBJ1-4, with 7 positions matching TRBD1. CDR3 residues: CASLPFEGAGGEKLFF. The CDR3 DNA reads TGTGCCAGCCTCCCCTTTGAGGGGGCGGGTGGTGAAAAACTGTTTTTT.